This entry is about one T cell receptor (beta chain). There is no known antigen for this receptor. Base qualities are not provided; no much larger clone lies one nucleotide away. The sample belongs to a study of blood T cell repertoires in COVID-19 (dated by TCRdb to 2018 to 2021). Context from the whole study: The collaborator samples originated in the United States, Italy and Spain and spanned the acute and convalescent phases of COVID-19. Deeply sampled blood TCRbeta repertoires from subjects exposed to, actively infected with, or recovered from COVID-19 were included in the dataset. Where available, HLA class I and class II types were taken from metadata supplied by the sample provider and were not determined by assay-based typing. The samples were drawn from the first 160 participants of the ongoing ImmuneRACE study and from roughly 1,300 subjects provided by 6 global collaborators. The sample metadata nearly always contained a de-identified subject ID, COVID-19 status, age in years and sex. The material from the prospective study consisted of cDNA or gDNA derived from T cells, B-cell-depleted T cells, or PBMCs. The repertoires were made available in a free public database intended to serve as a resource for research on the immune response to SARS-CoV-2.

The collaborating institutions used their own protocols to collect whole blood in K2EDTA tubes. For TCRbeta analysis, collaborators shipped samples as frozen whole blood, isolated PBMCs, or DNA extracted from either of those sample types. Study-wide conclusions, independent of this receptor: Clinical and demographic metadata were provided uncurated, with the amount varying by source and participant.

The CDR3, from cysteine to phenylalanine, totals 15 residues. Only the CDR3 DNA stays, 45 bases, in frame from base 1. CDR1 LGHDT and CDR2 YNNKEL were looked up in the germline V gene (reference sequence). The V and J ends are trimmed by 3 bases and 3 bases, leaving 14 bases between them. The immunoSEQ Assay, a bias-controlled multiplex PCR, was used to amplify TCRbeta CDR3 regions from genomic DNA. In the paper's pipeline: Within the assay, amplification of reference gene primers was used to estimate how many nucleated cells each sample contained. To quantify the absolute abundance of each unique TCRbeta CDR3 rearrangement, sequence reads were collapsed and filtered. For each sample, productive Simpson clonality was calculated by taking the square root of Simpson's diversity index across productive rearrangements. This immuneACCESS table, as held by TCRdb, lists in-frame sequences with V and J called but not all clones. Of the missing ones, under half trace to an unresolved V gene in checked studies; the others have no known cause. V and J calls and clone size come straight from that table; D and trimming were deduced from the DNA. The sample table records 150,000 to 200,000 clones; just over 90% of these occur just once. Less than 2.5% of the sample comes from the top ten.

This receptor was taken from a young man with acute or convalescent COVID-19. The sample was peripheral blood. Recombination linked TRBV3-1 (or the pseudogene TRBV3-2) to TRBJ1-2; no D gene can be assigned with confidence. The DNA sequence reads TGTGCCAGCAGCCAGGAGACGGGTGGGTACTATGGCTACACCTTC. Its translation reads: CASSQETGGYYGYTF.